Below are 14 T cell receptor beta chains sequenced from a single sample in a study of OX40 agonist ivuxolimab in advanced cancers. Measured with immunoSEQ multiplex PCR; TCRdb has only the in-frame clones, and not every one. The sample consists of 20,000 or so clones, 80% to 85% of them appearing once. The specimen comprised CD4+ or CD8+ T cells sorted from blood, sampled in a trial of the OX40 agonist ivuxolimab. These receptors originate from an adult with an advanced solid tumor such as melanoma, head and neck, liver or kidney cancer.

This clone was observed once. The chain uses TRBV6-6 and TRBJ2-1; either TRBD1 or TRBD2 may supply D (5 bases each). The length of the CDR3 is 13 residues. The germline V gene encodes CDR1 MNHNY and CDR2 SVGAGI (reference sequence). The germline V and J ends were trimmed by 7 bases and 7 bases, with 14 bases remaining between them. CDR3 DNA sequence: TGTGCCAGCACCGACCTCGGGGCGAATGAGCAGTTCTTC. Its protein product is CASTDLGANEQFF.

The chain is built from TRBV29-1 and TRBJ1-1; D is ambiguous. CDR1 is SQVTM and CDR2 is ANQGSEA in the germline V gene. V was trimmed by 4 bases and J by 0 bases, leaving 6 bases between them. The CDR3 sequence is 12 residues long. The CDR3 DNA sequence: TGCAGCGTTGTGAAGTTGAACACTGAAGCTTTCTTT. Residues: CSVVKLNTEAFF.

The rearrangement links TRBV13 to TRBJ1-4; D not resolved. V was cut by 7 bases and J by 7 bases, with 13 bases left in between. There are 13 residues in the CDR3. Germline loops: CDR1 PRHDT, CDR2 FYEKMQ (reference sequence). For the CDR3, the DNA is TGTGCCAGCAAGGACCGCCTGGCTGAAAAACTGTTTTTT. Its translation: CASKDRLAEKLFF.

This sequence joins TRBV27 and TRBJ2-2; 7 bases are shared with TRBD2. Trimming cost V 8 bases and J 9 bases; bases outside gene matches: 3. This CDR3 contains 11 residues. The germline V gene encodes CDR1 MNHEY and CDR2 SMNVEV (reference sequence). CDR3 nucleotide sequence: TGTGCCAGCGGGGAGGGCCGGGAGCTGTTTTTT. Protein: CASGEGRELFF.

This chain connects TRBV5-1 to TRBJ1-1; no clear D gene. Germline V gene sequence: CDR1 SGHRS, CDR2 YFSETQ. The CDR3 runs to 17 residues. V shed 0 bases and J shed 4 bases, with 19 bases lying between them. For the CDR3, the DNA is TGCGCCAGCAGCTTGGCCGTTCAGGATGATGCGGGCACTGAAGCTTTCTTT. The encoded protein is CASSLAVQDDAGTEAFF. The whole variable domain, remainder taken from reference TRBV5-1 and TRBJ1-1, is KAGVTQTPRYLIKTRGQQVTLSCSPISGHRSVSWYQQTPGQGLQFLFEYFSETQRNKGNFPGRFSGRQFSNSRSEMNVSTLELGDSALYLCASSLAVQDDAGTEAFFGQGTRLTVV.

The rearrangement links TRBV2 to TRBJ2-3, with 9 bases fitting TRBD2. J lost 2 bases, V lost 7 bases, and 13 bases had no gene match. The CDR3 is 17 amino acids. Per germline, CDR1 SNHLY and CDR2 FYNNEI. CDR3 sequence: CASTILPLGLATDTQYF. CDR3 DNA sequence: TGTGCCAGCACGATTCTACCTTTGGGACTAGCCACAGATACGCAGTATTTT.

This clone was seen ten or more times. The chain combines TRBV4-1 with TRBJ1-2, with a possible D match to TRBD1 (5 bases). Trimming pared 2 bases from V and 3 bases from J, leaving 19 bases between. Germline-derived CDR1 and CDR2 are MGHRA and YSYEKL. The CDR3 has 17 amino acids. CDR3 coding DNA: TGCGCCAGCAGCCAACCCTACACAGGAAACGCGTACTATGGCTACACCTTC. This codes for CASSQPYTGNAYYGYTF.

Written as DNA, the CDR3 is TGTGCCAGCAGCTTAAACGGACAGGGGGGCGATGAGCAGTTCTTC. Its translation: CASSLNGQGGDEQFF. V and J are TRBV11-2 and TRBJ2-1; 10 positions agree with TRBD1. The germline CDR1 and CDR2 sequences are SGHAT and FQNNGV. The CDR3 sequence is 15 residues long. The ends lost 2 bases at V and 8 bases at J; junction bases unmatched: 6.

V usage is TRBV7-9 and J usage is TRBJ2-5, with 8 bases fitting TRBD2. The CDR3 covers 16 residues. Germline V gene lookup returns CDR1 SEHNR and CDR2 FQNEAQ (reference sequence). J lost 3 bases, V lost 4 bases, and 10 bases had no gene match. The CDR3 sequence: CASSSIKLAAEETQYF. The DNA of the CDR3 is TGTGCCAGCAGCTCCATAAAACTAGCGGCGGAAGAGACCCAGTACTTC. Drawing the rest from reference TRBV7-9 and TRBJ2-5, the complete variable domain is DTGVSQNPRHKITKRGQNVTFRCDPISEHNRLYWYRQTLGQGPEFLTYFQNEAQLEKSRLLSDRFSAERPKGSFSTLEIQRTEQGDSAMYLCASSSIKLAAEETQYFGPGTRLLVL.

The chain recombines TRBV4-1 with TRBJ2-3, with a possible D match to TRBD2 (5 bases). Per germline, CDR1 MGHRA and CDR2 YSYEKL. Trimming cost V 4 bases and J 5 bases, with 10 bases left between them. The CDR3 has 13 amino acids. CDR3 in DNA: TGCGCCAGCAGCCCAAACGGGGTAGATACGCAGTATTTT. Its protein is CASSPNGVDTQYF.

The chain couples TRBV4-1 to TRBJ2-7; D gene unclear. CDR1 MGHRA and CDR2 YSYEKL come from the germline V gene. The V end lost 2 bases, the J end lost 1 base, and 15 bases lay between the germline ends. The CDR3 length is 16 residues. DNA of the CDR3: TGCGCCAGCAGCCAAACTTACCTGGACGGTTCCTACGAGCAGTACTTC. This sequence encodes CASSQTYLDGSYEQYF.

This clone has a single count. This chain links TRBV28 with TRBJ2-1; D remains unclear. There are 14 residues in the CDR3. V lost 3 bases and J lost 9, with 15 bases in between. Germline values: CDR1 MDHEN, CDR2 SYDVKM. The CDR3 DNA reads as TGTGCCAGCAGTTTTGGGCGTTTGCACACTGAGCAGTTCTTC. Translated: CASSFGRLHTEQFF.

The chain is built from TRBV7-9 and TRBJ1-2; weak D call: TRBD1 (5 bases). The CDR3 contains 16 residues. V lost 3 bases, J lost 6 bases, and 20 bases lay in between. Looked up from germline, CDR1 is SEHNR and CDR2 is FQNEAQ (reference sequence). The CDR3 loop is CASSFRDSAQVDGYTF. CDR3 sequence (DNA): TGTGCCAGCAGCTTCCGGGACTCCGCTCAAGTGGATGGCTACACCTTC.

The chain joins TRBV6-5 to TRBJ2-1; D remains unclear. Germline loops: CDR1 MNHEY, CDR2 SVGAGI. V was pared by 8 bases and J by 9 bases, with 14 bases between. CDR3 length: 12 amino acids. This CDR3 is CASLGRPGEQFF. CDR3 DNA: TGTGCCAGCCTGGGCCGTCCGGGTGAGCAGTTCTTC.